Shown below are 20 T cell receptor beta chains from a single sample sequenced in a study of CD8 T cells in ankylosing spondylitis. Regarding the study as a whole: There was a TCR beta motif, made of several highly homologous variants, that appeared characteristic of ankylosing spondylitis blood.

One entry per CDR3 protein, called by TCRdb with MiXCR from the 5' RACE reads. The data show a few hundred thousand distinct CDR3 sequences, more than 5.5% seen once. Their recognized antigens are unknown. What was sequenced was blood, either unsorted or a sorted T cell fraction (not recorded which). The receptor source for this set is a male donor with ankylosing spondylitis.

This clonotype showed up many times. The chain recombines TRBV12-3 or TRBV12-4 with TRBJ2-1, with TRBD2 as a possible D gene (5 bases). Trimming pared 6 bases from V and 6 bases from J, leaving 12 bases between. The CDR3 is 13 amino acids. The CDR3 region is CASRPDWINEQFF. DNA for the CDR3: TGTGCCAGCAGGCCGGACTGGATCAATGAGCAGTTCTTC.

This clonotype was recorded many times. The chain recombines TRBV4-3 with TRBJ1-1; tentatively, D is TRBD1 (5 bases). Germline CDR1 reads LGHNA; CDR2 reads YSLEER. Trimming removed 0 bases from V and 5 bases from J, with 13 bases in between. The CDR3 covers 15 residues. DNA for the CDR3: TGCGCCAGCAGCCAAGATCGAAGGGGAAAGACTGAAGCTTTCTTT. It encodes CASSQDRRGKTEAFF.

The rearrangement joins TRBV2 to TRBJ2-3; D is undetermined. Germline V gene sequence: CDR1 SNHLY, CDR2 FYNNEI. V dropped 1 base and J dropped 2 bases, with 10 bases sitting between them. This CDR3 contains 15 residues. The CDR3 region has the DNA TGTGCCAGCAGTGAAGAGGCAGGTACCACAGATACGCAGTATTTT. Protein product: CASSEEAGTTDTQYF.

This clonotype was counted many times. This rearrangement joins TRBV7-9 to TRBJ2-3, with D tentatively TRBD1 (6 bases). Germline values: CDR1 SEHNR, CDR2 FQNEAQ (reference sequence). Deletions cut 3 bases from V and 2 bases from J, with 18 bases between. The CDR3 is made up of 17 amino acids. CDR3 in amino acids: CASSLVWRQVNTDTQYF. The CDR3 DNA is TGTGCCAGCAGCTTGGTGTGGAGACAGGTGAACACAGATACGCAGTATTTT.

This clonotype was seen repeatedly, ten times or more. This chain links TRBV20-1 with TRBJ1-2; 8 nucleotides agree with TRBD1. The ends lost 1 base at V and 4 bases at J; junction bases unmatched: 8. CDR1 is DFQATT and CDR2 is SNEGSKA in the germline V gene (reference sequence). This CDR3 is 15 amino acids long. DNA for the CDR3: TGCAGTGCTAGAGGTGGTACAGGGGGATCCTATGGCTACACCTTC. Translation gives CSARGGTGGSYGYTF.

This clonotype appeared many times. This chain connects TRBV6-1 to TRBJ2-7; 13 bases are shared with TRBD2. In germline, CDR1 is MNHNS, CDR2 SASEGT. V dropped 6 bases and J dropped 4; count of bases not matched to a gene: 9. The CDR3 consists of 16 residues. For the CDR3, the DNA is TGTGCCAGCAGCCCACTAGCGGGAGGGCCCTCGTACGAGCAGTACTTC. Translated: CASSPLAGGPSYEQYF.

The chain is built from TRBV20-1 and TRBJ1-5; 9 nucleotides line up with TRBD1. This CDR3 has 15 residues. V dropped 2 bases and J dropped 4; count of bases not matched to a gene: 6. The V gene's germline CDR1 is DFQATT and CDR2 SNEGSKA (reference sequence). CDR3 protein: CSARPGQGKNQPQHF. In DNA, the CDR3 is TGCAGTGCTAGACCTGGACAGGGGAAAAATCAGCCCCAGCATTTT.

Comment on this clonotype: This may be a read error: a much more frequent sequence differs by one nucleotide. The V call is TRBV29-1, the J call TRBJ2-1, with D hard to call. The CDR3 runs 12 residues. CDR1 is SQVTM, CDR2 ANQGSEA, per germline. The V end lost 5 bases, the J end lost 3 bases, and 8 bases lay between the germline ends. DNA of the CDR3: TGCAGCGTTTACCGGATCTACAATGAGCAGTTCTTC. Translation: CSVYRIYNEQFF.

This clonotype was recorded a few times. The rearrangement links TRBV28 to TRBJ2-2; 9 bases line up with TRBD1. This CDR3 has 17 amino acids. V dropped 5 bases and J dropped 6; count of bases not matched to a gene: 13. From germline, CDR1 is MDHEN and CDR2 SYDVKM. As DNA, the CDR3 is TGTGCCAGCAGTCGCTATCCGGGACAGGGAACGTCCGGGGAGCTGTTTTTT. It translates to CASSRYPGQGTSGELFF.

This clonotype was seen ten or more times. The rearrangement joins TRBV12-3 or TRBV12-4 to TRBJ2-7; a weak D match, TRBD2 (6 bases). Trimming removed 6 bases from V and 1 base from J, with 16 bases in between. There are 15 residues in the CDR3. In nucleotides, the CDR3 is TGTGCCAGCAGGTCAAACCGGGACTCGTCCTACGAGCAGTACTTC. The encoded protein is CASRSNRDSSYEQYF.

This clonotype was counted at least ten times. CDR3 coding DNA: TGCAGCGTTGTGCTCACCACTGAAGCTTTCTTT. It translates to CSVVLTTEAFF. The chain recombines TRBV29-1 with TRBJ1-1, with unresolved D. Germline lookup yields CDR1 SQVTM and CDR2 ANQGSEA. The CDR3 extends over 11 amino acids. V was clipped by 4 bases and J by 4 bases, with 7 bases between them.

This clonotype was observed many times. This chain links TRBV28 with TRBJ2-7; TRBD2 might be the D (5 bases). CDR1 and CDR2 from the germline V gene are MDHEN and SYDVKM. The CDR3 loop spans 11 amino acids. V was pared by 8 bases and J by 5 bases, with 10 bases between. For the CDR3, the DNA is TGTGCCAGCCACCGGGGTAACGAGCAGTACTTC. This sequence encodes CASHRGNEQYF.

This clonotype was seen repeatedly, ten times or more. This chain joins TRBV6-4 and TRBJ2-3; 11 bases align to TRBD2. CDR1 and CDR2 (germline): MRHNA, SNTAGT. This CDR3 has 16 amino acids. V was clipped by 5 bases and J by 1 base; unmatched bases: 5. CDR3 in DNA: TGTGCCAGCAGTCCCTCGACTAGCGGGGGCACAGATACGCAGTATTTT. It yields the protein CASSPSTSGGTDTQYF.

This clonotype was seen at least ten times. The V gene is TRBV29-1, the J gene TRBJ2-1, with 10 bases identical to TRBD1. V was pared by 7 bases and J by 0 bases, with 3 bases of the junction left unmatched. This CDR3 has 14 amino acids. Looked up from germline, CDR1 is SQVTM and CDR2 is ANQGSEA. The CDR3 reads CSERTGGSYNEQFF. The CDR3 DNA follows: TGCAGCGAACGGACAGGGGGCTCCTACAATGAGCAGTTCTTC.

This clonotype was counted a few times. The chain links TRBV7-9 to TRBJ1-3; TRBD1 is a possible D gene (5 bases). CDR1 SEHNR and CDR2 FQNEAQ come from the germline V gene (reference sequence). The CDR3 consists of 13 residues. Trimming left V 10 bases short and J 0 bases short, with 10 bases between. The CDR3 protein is CATRGPSGNTIYF. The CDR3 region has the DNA TGTGCCACTCGGGGCCCCTCTGGAAACACCATATATTTT.

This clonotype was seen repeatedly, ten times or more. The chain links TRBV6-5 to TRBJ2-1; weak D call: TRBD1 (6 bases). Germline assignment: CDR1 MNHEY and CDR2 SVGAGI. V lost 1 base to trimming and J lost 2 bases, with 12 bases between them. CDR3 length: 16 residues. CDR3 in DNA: TGTGCCAGCAGTTACTGGCAGGGGAATCCCTACAATGAGCAGTTCTTC. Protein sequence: CASSYWQGNPYNEQFF.

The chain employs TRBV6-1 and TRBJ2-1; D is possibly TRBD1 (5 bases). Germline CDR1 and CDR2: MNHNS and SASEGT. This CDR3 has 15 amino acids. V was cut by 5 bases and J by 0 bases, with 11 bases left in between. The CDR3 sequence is CASSTKGISYNEQFF. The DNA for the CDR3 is TGTGCCAGCAGTACCAAGGGGATCTCCTACAATGAGCAGTTCTTC.

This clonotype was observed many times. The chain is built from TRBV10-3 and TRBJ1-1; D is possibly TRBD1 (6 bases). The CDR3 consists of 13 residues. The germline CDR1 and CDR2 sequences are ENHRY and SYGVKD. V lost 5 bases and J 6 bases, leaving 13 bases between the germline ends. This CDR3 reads CAISKTGTSEAFF. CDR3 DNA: TGTGCCATCAGTAAAACAGGGACTTCTGAAGCTTTCTTT.

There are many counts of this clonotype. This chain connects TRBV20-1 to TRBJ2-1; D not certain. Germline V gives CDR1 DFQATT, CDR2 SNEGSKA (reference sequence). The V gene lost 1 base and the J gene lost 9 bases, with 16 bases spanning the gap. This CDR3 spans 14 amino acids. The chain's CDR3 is CSARALMGFGEQFF. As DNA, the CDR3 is TGCAGTGCTAGAGCTCTTATGGGGTTCGGTGAGCAGTTCTTC.

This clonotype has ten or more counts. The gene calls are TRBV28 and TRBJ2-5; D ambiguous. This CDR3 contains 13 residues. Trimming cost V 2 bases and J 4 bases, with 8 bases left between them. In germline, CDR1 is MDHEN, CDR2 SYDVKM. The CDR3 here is CASSLALTETQYF. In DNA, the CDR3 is TGTGCCAGCAGTTTAGCGCTAACAGAGACCCAGTACTTC.